The 9 T cell receptor beta chains below were found in one sample sequenced in a study of early stage breast cancer tumors. Assay used: immunoSEQ multiplex PCR; TCRdb lists only in-frame clones, some missing. The sample lists about 41,000 clones; approximately 78% were seen once. Sample: blood. These receptors came from a person between 50 and 60 years old with breast cancer.

This sequence joins TRBV20-1 and TRBJ2-7; possible D gene TRBD1, 7 bases. Trimming took 5 bases from V and 6 from J, leaving 11 bases between them. CDR1 is DFQATT, CDR2 SNEGSKA, per germline (reference sequence). This CDR3 is 11 amino acids long. The CDR3 reads CSAYRGGEQYF. CDR3 DNA sequence: TGCAGTGCTTACAGGGGAGGCGAGCAGTACTTC.

The chain combines TRBV5-4 with TRBJ2-5, with 8 bases matching TRBD1. V trimming: 4 bases; J trimming: 4 bases; junction bases outside the gene matches: 6. The CDR3 is made up of 14 amino acids. Germline-derived CDR1 and CDR2 are SGHNT and YYREEE (reference sequence). CDR3 sequence (DNA): TGTGCCAGCAGCCCGGGACAGGAACTAGAGACCCAGTACTTC. Amino acids: CASSPGQELETQYF.

V is TRBV19 and J is TRBJ2-5, with 10 bases that match TRBD1. Germline loops: CDR1 LNHDA, CDR2 SQIVND (reference sequence). The CDR3 consists of 15 residues. Trimming cost V 1 base and J 2 bases; bases outside gene matches: 1. The DNA of the CDR3 is TGTGCCAGTAGTATAGGGGACAGGGGACAAGAGACCCAGTACTTC. Translation gives CASSIGDRGQETQYF.

In the case of this clone: The germline gene is not matched at one end of the junction; a read error may be the cause. The chain couples TRBV27 to TRBJ2-5; a weak D match, TRBD1 (5 bases). The CDR3 totals 15 residues. The V gene's germline CDR1 is MNHEY and CDR2 SMNVEV (reference sequence). Here the CDR3 reads CASSLSRQRIASQYF. DNA of the CDR3: TGTGCCAGCAGTCTATCACGACAGAGAATCGCGTCCCAGTACTTC.

The chain carries TRBV20-1 and TRBJ2-5; D not resolved. The CDR3 runs to 11 residues. The germline CDR1 and CDR2 sequences are DFQATT and SNEGSKA (reference sequence). The germline V and J ends were trimmed by 6 bases and 3 bases, with 8 bases remaining between them. The CDR3 protein is CSAEVEETQYF. CDR3 nucleotides: TGCAGTGCAGAGGTTGAAGAGACCCAGTACTTC.

This clone was observed a handful of times. The chain combines TRBV19 with TRBJ2-7; weak D call: TRBD1 (6 bases). CDR3 size: 13 residues. CDR1 and CDR2 from the germline V gene are LNHDA and SQIVND (reference sequence). V lost 3 bases and J lost 5, with 11 bases in between. The CDR3 DNA reads TGTGCCAGTAGTATCACAGGGCTCGACGAGCAGTACTTC. Encoded protein: CASSITGLDEQYF.

The rearrangement links TRBV5-7 to TRBJ1-6; 9 bases map to TRBD1. TRBV5-7 counts as an open reading frame of uncertain function. The CDR3 has 17 amino acids. Trimming took 7 bases from V and 8 from J; bases not matched to a gene: 16. As DNA, the CDR3 is TGTGCCAGCCGCAATCTGAACAGGGGGCGAAGTTATTCACCCCTCCACTTT. Protein product: CASRNLNRGRSYSPLHF.

CDR3 in DNA: TGTGCCAGCAGCCTTGGACAGGGGGCCTACAATGAGCAGTTCTTC. Amino acids: CASSLGQGAYNEQFF. The gene calls are TRBV7-2 and TRBJ2-1; 10 bases align to TRBD1. The CDR3 sequence is 15 residues long. Germline V gene lookup returns CDR1 SGHTA and CDR2 FQGNSA. After removal of 5 bases from V and 2 bases from J, the junction contained 3 bases not matched to a gene.

The chain uses TRBV29-1 and TRBJ2-7, with 7 bases matching TRBD1. Losses at the gene ends were 8 bases for V and 1 base for J; bases not matched to a gene: 5. The CDR3 consists of 12 residues. Per the germline V gene, CDR1 is SQVTM and CDR2 is ANQGSEA. This chain's CDR3 is CSTIQGSYEQYF. The CDR3 coding sequence is TGCAGCACCATACAGGGGTCCTACGAGCAGTACTTC.